This TCR beta chain was observed in a study of blood T cell repertoires in COVID-19 (dated by TCRdb to between 2020 and 2021). Notes on the research overall: Collaborator samples came from the United States, Italy and Spain and covered acute and convalescent phases of COVID-19. The material from the prospective study consisted of cDNA or gDNA derived from T cells, B-cell-depleted T cells, or PBMCs. Deeply sampled blood TCRbeta repertoires from subjects exposed to, actively infected with, or recovered from COVID-19 were included in the dataset. The repertoires were made available in a free public database intended to serve as a resource for research on the immune response to SARS-CoV-2. Samples came from the ongoing ImmuneRACE study (first 160 participants) plus 1,254 subjects from 6 global collaborators. Nearly every sample came with metadata listing a de-identified subject ID, COVID-19 status, age in years and sex. Where available, HLA class I and class II types were taken from metadata supplied by the sample provider and were not determined by assay-based typing.

The table lists this clone with a count of one. Its antigen remains unidentified. Per-base qualities were not stored, and no clone one base away is much larger. Trimmed from V: 4 bases; trimmed from J: 4 bases; junction bases lacking a gene match: 13. The CDR3 spans 17 residues, from the cysteine through the phenylalanine. Just the 51-base CDR3 DNA is kept, in frame starting at base 1. The germline V gene specifies SGDLS as CDR1 and YYNGEE as CDR2. The investigation overall reported the following: The amount of clinical and demographic metadata varied by source and participant and was provided uncurated.

TCRbeta CDR3 regions were amplified from genomic DNA by means of the immunoSEQ Assay, a bias-controlled multiplex PCR. As for how the authors treated the data: The number of nucleated cells in each sample was estimated from the amplification of reference gene primers within the assay. To quantify the absolute abundance of each unique TCRbeta CDR3 rearrangement, sequence reads were collapsed and filtered. Productive Simpson clonality was computed per sample as the square root of Simpson's diversity index over productive rearrangements. TCRdb took over this immuneACCESS table, retaining in-frame rearrangements with V and J assigned. Such tables are incomplete; in checked studies, under half of the missing clones stem from an unresolved V gene, and the remainder is unexplained. V, J and clone size reflect that table, while D and trimming were determined from the DNA. The sample table contains roughly 700,000 clones; only one count was recorded for approximately 90% of them. The ten largest account for roughly 0.25% of the sample.

Each collaborating institution followed its own protocols to collect whole blood in K2EDTA tubes. For TCRbeta analysis, collaborators shipped samples in one of three forms: frozen whole blood, isolated PBMCs, or DNA extracted from either of those sample types. Material: peripheral blood. This receptor was identified in a woman under 30 with acute or convalescent COVID-19. This sequence uses TRBV9 and TRBJ2-1; TRBD2 lines up with 8 middle nucleotides. For the CDR3, the sequence is CASSLPREGDAYNEQFF. DNA sequence: TGTGCCAGCAGCTTACCCCGGGAGGGGGACGCATACAATGAGCAGTTCTTC.